This TCR beta chain was sequenced in a study of shared clonotypes between healthy human individuals. The data were produced by immunoSEQ multiplex PCR, yet TCRdb's version contains in-frame clones alone and is incomplete. The sample holds roughly 2 million clones, 90% to 96% seen once. The CDR3 extends over 15 amino acids. Trimming at V came to 1 base and at J to 5 bases, leaving 8 bases not matched to a gene. Germline V gene data show CDR1 as GTSNPN and CDR2 as SVGIG (reference sequence). The chain couples TRBV30 to TRBJ2-5; TRBD1 agrees at 9 bases. The clonotype comes from a man between 18 and 29 years old in good health. Source material: naive CD4+ T cells sorted from blood. Subset meaning: CD45RA+ positively selected. The CDR3 DNA reads as TGTGCCTGGAGTGGACAGGGGGTGGGTAGGGAGACCCAGTACTTC. It specifies CAWSGQGVGRETQYF.